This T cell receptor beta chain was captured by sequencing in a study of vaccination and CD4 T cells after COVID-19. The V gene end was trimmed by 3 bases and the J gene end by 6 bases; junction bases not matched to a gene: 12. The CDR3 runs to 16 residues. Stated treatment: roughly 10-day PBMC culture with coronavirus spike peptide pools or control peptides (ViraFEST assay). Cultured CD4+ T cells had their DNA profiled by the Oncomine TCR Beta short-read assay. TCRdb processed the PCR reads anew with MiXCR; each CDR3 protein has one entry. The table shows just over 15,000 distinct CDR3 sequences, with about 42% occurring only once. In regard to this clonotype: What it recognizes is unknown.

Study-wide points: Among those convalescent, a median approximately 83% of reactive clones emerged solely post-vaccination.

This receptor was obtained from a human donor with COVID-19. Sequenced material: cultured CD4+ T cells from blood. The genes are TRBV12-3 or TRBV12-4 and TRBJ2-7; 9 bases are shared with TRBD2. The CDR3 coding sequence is TGTGCCAGCAGTTTGATCTTAGGGCGGGGGGGCGCCGAGCAGTACTTC. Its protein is CASSLILGRGGAEQYF.